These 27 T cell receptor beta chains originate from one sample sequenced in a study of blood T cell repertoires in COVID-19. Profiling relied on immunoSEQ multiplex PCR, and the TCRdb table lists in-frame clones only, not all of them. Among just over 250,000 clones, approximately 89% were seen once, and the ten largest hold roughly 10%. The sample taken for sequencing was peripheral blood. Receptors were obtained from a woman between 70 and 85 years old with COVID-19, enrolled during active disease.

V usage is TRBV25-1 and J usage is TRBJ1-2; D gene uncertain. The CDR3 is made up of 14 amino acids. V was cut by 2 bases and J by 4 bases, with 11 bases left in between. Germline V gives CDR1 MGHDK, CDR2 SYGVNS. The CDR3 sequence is CASSEDVGAYGYTF. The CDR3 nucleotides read TGTGCCAGCAGTGAAGATGTCGGAGCCTATGGCTACACCTTC.

The CDR3 reads CASSQPGQGAGGELFF. CDR3 DNA: TGTGCCAGCAGCCAACCGGGACAGGGGGCCGGCGGGGAGCTGTTTTTT. The chain joins TRBV27 to TRBJ2-2, with 12 bases that match TRBD1. J was trimmed by 7 bases and V by 6 bases; bases with no gene match: 9. Germline loops: CDR1 MNHEY, CDR2 SMNVEV (reference sequence). The CDR3 consists of 16 residues.

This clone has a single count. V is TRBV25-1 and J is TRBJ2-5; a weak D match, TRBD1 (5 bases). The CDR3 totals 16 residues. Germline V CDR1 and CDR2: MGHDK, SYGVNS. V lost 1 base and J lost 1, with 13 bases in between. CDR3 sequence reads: CASSELDMGPQETQYF. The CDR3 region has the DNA TGTGCCAGCAGTGAATTGGATATGGGGCCCCAAGAGACCCAGTACTTC.

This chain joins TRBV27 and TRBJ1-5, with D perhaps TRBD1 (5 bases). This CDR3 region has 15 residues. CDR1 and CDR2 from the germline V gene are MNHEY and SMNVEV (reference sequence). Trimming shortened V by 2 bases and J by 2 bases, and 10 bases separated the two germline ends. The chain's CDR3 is CASSLRGFGNQPQHF. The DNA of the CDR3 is TGTGCCAGCAGTTTAAGGGGCTTCGGCAATCAGCCCCAGCATTTT.

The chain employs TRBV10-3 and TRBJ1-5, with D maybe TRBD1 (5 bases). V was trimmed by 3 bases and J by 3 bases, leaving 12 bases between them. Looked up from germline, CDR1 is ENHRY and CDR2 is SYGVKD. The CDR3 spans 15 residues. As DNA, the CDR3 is TGTGCCATCAGTGAAGCGGGGGAAGTCAATCAGCCCCAGCATTTT. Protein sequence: CAISEAGEVNQPQHF.

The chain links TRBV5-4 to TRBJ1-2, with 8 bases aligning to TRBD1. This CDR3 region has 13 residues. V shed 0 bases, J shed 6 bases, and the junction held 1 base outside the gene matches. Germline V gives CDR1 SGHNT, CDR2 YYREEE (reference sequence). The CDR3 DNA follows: TGTGCCAGCAGCTTGGTGACAGGGGATGGCTACACCTTC. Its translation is CASSLVTGDGYTF. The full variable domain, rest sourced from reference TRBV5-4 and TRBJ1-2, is ETGVTQSPTHLIKTRGQQVTLRCSSQSGHNTVSWYQQALGQGPQFIFQYYREEENGRGNFPPRFSGLQFPNYSSELNVNALELDDSALYLCASSLVTGDGYTFGSGTRLTVV.

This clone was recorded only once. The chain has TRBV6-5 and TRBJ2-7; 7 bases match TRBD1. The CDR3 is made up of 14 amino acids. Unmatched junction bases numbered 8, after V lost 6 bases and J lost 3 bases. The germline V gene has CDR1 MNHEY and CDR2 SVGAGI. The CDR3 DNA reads TGTGCCAGCAGCCCCAGGGGGTCTCGCTACGAGCAGTACTTC. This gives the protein CASSPRGSRYEQYF.

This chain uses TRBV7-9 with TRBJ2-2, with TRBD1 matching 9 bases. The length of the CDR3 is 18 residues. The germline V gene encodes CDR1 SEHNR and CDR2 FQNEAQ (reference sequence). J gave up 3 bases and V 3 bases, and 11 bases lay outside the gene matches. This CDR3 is CASSFLSQGAGDTGELFF. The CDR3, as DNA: TGTGCCAGCAGCTTCCTGTCACAGGGGGCCGGAGACACCGGGGAGCTGTTTTTT.

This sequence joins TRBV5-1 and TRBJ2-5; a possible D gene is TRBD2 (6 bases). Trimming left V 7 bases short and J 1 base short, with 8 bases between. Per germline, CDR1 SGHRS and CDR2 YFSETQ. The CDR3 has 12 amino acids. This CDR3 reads CASRTTQETQYF. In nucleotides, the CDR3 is TGCGCCAGCCGGACTACCCAAGAGACCCAGTACTTC. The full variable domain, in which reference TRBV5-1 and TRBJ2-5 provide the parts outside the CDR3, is KAGVTQTPRYLIKTRGQQVTLSCSPISGHRSVSWYQQTPGQGLQFLFEYFSETQRNKGNFPGRFSGRQFSNSRSEMNVSTLELGDSALYLCASRTTQETQYFGPGTRLLVL.

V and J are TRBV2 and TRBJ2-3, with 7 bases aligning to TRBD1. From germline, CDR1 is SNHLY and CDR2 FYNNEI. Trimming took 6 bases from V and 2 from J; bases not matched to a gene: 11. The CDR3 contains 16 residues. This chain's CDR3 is CASSEKTGTDTDTQYF. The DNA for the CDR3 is TGTGCCAGCAGCGAAAAAACCGGGACAGACACAGATACGCAGTATTTT.

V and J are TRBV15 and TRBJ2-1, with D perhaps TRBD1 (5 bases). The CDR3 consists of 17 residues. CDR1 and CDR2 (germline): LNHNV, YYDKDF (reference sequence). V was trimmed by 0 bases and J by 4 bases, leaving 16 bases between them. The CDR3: CATSRDTGPLPYNEQFF. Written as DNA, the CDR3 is TGTGCCACCAGCAGAGATACAGGCCCATTACCTTACAATGAGCAGTTCTTC.

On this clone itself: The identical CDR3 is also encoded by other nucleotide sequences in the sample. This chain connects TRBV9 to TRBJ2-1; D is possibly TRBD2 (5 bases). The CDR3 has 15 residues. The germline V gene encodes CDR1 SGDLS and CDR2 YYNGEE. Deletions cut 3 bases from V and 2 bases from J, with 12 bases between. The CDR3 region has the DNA TGTGCCAGCAGCGCCAGCGGATCGACCTACAATGAGCAGTTCTTC. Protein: CASSASGSTYNEQFF.

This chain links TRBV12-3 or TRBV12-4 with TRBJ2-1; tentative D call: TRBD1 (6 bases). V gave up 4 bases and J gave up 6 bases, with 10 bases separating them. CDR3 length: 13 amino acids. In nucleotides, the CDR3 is TGTGCCAGCAGTTCCCAGGGGATCAATGAGCAGTTCTTC. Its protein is CASSSQGINEQFF.

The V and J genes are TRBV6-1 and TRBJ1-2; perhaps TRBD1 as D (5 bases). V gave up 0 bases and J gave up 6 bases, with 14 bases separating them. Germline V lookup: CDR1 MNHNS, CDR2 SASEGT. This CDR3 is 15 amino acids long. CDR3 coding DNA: TGTGCCAGCAGTGAAGCGCCAGGGTTACGGAATGGCTACACCTTC. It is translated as CASSEAPGLRNGYTF.

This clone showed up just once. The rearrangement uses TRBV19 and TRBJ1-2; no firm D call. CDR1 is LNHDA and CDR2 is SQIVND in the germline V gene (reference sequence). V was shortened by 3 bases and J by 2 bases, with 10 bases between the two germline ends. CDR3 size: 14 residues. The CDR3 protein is CASSIGSQNYGYTF. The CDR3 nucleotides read TGTGCCAGTAGTATTGGTTCCCAGAACTATGGCTACACCTTC.

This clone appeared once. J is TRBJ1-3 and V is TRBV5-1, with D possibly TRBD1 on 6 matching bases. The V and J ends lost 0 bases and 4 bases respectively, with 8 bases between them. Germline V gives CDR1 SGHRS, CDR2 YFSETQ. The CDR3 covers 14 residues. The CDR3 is CASSLGTEGNTIYF. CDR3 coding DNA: TGCGCCAGCAGCTTGGGGACAGAAGGAAACACCATATATTTT. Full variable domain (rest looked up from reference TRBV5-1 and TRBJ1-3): KAGVTQTPRYLIKTRGQQVTLSCSPISGHRSVSWYQQTPGQGLQFLFEYFSETQRNKGNFPGRFSGRQFSNSRSEMNVSTLELGDSALYLCASSLGTEGNTIYFGEGSWLTVV.

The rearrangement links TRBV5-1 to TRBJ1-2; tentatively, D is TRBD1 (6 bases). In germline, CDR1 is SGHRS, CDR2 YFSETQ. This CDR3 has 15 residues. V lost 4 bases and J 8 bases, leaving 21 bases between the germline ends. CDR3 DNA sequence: TGCGCCAGCAGCAAACTACAGGGAGAGGATTGGGGCTACACCTTC. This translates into CASSKLQGEDWGYTF.

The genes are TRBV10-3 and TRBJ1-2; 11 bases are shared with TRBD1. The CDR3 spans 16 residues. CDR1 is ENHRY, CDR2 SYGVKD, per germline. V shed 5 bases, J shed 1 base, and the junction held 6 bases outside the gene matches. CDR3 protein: CAISPGQGALNYGYTF. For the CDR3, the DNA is TGTGCCATCAGTCCCGGACAGGGGGCCCTTAACTATGGCTACACCTTC.

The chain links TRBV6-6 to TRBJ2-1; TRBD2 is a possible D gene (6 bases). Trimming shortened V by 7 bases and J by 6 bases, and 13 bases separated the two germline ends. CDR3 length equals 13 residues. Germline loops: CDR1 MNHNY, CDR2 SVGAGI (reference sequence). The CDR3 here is CASNSLGGNEQFF. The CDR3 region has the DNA TGTGCCAGCAACAGTTTGGGAGGCAATGAGCAGTTCTTC.

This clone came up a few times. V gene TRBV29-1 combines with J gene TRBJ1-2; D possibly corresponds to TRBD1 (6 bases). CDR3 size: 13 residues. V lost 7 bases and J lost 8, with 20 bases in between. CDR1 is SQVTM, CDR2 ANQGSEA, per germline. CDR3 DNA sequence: TGCAGCGCCCGAAAGGGGGGGCGCAGAGGCTACACCTTC. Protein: CSARKGGRRGYTF.

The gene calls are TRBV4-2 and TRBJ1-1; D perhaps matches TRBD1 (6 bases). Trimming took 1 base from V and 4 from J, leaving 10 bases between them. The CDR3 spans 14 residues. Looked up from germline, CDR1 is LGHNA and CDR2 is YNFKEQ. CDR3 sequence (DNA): TGTGCCAGCAGCCAAGGGAGAGGGGGCACTGAAGCTTTCTTT. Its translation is CASSQGRGGTEAFF.

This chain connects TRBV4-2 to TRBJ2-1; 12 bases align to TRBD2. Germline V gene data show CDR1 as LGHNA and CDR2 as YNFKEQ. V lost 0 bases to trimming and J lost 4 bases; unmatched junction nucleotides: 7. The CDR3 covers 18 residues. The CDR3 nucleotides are TGTGCCAGCAGCCAAGAGAGACTAGCGGGAGTGCTGTACAATGAGCAGTTCTTC. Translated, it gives CASSQERLAGVLYNEQFF.

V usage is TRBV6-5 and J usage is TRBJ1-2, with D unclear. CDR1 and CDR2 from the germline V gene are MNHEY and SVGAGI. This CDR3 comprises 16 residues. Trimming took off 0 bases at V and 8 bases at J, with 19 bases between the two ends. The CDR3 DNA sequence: TGTGCCAGCAGTTACTCGGCCGGGGATGGGCTCAGCGGCTACACCTTC. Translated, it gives CASSYSAGDGLSGYTF.

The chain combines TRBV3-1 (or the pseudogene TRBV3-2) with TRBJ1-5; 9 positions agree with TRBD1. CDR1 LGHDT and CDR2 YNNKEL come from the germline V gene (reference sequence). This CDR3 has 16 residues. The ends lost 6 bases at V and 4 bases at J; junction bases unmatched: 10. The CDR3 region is CASSQLTGGSNQPQHF. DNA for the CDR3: TGTGCCAGCAGTCAGCTGACAGGGGGATCTAATCAGCCCCAGCATTTT.

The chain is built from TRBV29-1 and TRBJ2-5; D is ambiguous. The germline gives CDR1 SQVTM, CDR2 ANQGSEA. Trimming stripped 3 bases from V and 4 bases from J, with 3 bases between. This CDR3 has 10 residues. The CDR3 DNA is TGCAGCGTTGATATAGAGACCCAGTACTTC. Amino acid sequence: CSVDIETQYF.

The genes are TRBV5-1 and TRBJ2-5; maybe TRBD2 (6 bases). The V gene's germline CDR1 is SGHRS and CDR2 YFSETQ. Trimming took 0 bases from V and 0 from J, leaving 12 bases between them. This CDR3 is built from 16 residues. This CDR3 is CASSLGEDPYQETQYF. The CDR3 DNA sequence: TGCGCCAGCAGCTTGGGGGAGGACCCGTACCAAGAGACCCAGTACTTC.

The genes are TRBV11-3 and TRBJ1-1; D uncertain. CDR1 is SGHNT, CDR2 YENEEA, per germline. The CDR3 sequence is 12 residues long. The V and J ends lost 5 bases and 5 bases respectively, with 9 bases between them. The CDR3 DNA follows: TGTGCCAGCAGCCCCACTAGGACTGAAGCTTTCTTT. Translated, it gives CASSPTRTEAFF.